The clone carrying this T cell receptor (beta chain) was observed many times. A second about 6 to 11 cycle PCR used barcoded and J-beta primers. TCRdb re-called the 5' RACE reads with MiXCR, one entry per CDR3 protein. The sample lists some 890,000 distinct CDR3 sequences; 25% to 30% were seen once. These data originate in a study of blood T cells in healthy people across ages. Germline CDR1 and CDR2: SEHNR and FQNEAQ (reference sequence). V dropped 5 bases and J dropped 5; count of bases not matched to a gene: 6. The CDR3 has 14 amino acids. These data were also filed under a second study, of T cells of mothers and their children. That source reports: Thymic selection, a shaping force on TCR recombination output, acts similarly in related and unrelated pairs.

The receptor comes from a woman in her 40s in good health. The sample consisted of blood. This sequence joins TRBV7-9 and TRBJ2-5, with 9 positions matching TRBD2. The CDR3 loop reads CASSINSGGETQYF. The CDR3 coding sequence is TGTGCCAGCAGCATAAACAGCGGGGGGGAGACCCAGTACTTC.